This T cell receptor (beta chain) is from a study of PD-L1 blockade in urothelial cancer. Background on the study: About 90% of the roughly 29 patients were men with bladder-origin urothelial cancer. The analyses of blood took place 3 weeks (second dose) and 6 weeks after treatment start.

Turning to this clone: Its antigen remains unknown.

Described time point: peripheral blood 6 weeks after treatment start. Germline CDR1 is SGHDT and CDR2 is YYEEEE. Trimming took 4 bases from V and 3 from J; bases not matched to a gene: 7. CDR3 size: 14 residues. Profiling relied on immunoSEQ multiplex PCR, and the TCRdb table lists in-frame clones only, not all of them. Of 95,000 to 130,000 clones in the sample, around 88% were seen once. General observations from the study: In blood sampled pretreatment, TCR clonality below the median predicted better survival.

The chain combines TRBV5-6 with TRBJ2-7; 7 nucleotides align to TRBD1. The sequences come from PBMCs, collected around atezolizumab (anti-PD-L1) treatment. The clonotype comes from a man in his 60s with urothelial cancer. The CDR3: CASSPTGSRYEQYF. The CDR3 DNA reads TGTGCCAGCAGCCCGACAGGGAGTCGCTACGAGCAGTACTTC. Based on the CDR3 plus reference TRBV5-6 and TRBJ2-7, the full variable domain is DAGVTQSPTHLIKTRGQQVTLRCSPKSGHDTVSWYQQALGQGPQFIFQYYEEEERQRGNFPDRFSGHQFPNYSSELNVNALLLGDSALYLCASSPTGSRYEQYFGPGTRLTVT.